These 10 T cell receptor beta chains came from one sample sequenced in a study of tumor-infiltrating lymphocytes in primary liver carcinoma. Unsorted bulk tissue (roughly 20-34 mg) underwent RNA and DNA co-extraction. A constant-region primer served to make TCR beta cDNA from 500 to 550 ng total RNA. Each TCR beta library was derived from three nested multiplex PCR rounds that employed slightly modified ARM-PCR. TRBV1-TRBV30 forward primers and a C-beta reverse primer were used in the first two PCR rounds, which each ran for around 10 cycles. TCRdb re-called the multiplex PCR reads with MiXCR, one entry per CDR3 protein. The table lists 75,000 to 80,000 distinct CDR3 sequences, roughly 71% of them singletons. Input material: tumor-adjacent normal liver tissue. These receptors originate from a middle-aged man with primary liver carcinoma and hepatitis B virus infection.

On this clonotype: A much larger clone differs by one base, so this may be a read error. Likely a read error: the CDR3 ends without its conserved phenylalanine or tryptophan. The chain combines TRBV28 with TRBJ2-7, with unresolved D. The CDR3 is 12 amino acids. V lost 8 bases and J lost 2, with 10 bases in between. Germline assignment: CDR1 MDHEN and CDR2 SYDVKM. The CDR3 nucleotides are TGTGCCAGCGGGGATCCGACCTACGAGCAGTACTCC. As protein: CASGDPTYEQYS.

This clonotype was seen ten or more times. The genes are TRBV23-1 and TRBJ2-2; the match to TRBD1 covers 8 bases. TRBV23-1 carries the ORF label, with uncertain function. CDR3 size: 19 residues. With V trimmed by 7 bases and J by 3 bases, 19 bases remained unmatched. CDR3 nucleotide sequence: TGCGCCAGCACCCCTATAAACGTACTGGGACAGGTCCACACCGGGGAGCTGTTTTTT. This gives the protein CASTPINVLGQVHTGELFF.

This clonotype has more than one count but fewer than ten. V is TRBV20-1 and J is TRBJ2-1; TRBD2 is a possible D gene (6 bases). Trimming pared 6 bases from V and 2 bases from J, leaving 11 bases between. Germline V gene lookup returns CDR1 DFQATT and CDR2 SNEGSKA (reference sequence). The CDR3 extends over 13 amino acids. The CDR3 DNA sequence: TGCAGTGCCCTCTGGGGGGCCTACAATGAGCAGTTCTTC. Its protein product is CSALWGAYNEQFF.

This clonotype has just one count. The rearrangement joins TRBV20-1 to TRBJ1-2; no reliable D call. The V end was cut by 2 bases, the J end by 10 bases, with 14 bases between. This CDR3 region has 12 residues. Germline values: CDR1 DFQATT, CDR2 SNEGSKA (reference sequence). CDR3 residues: CSARPGFNDYTF. In DNA form, the CDR3 reads TGCAGTGCTAGACCCGGGTTCAATGACTACACCTTC.

Worth noting for this clonotype: The CDR3 does not close with the conserved phenylalanine or tryptophan, likely indicating a read error. This rearrangement joins TRBV29-1 to TRBJ2-5; the match to TRBD1 covers 10 bases. The germline V gene has CDR1 SQVTM and CDR2 ANQGSEA. The CDR3 totals 15 residues. The trim removed 3 bases at V and 5 bases at J, leaving 9 bases unmatched. The CDR3 DNA sequence: TGCAGCGTTGAGCCCGACAGGGGGCGGCAGGAGACCCAGTACTCC. Translation gives CSVEPDRGRQETQYS.

As regards this clonotype: A read error may produce the germline difference seen at one junction end. V gene TRBV5-4 combines with J gene TRBJ2-7; TRBD2 aligns across 11 bases. In germline, CDR1 is SGHNT, CDR2 YYREEE (reference sequence). The CDR3 spans 16 residues. The CDR3, as DNA: TGTGCCAGCAGCGATCTGGGGCTAGCGGGGGGCTACGGGCAGTACTTC. Amino acid sequence: CASSDLGLAGGYGQYF.

As for this clonotype: A read error may explain this, as a much larger clone is one base away. The rearrangement uses TRBV28 and TRBJ1-1; tentative D call: TRBD1 (6 bases). This CDR3 has 12 amino acids. Germline V gene data show CDR1 as MDHEN and CDR2 as SYDVKM. This chain's CDR3 is CTSSATGGMSFF. CDR3 DNA sequence: TGTACCAGCAGCGCTACGGGGGGCATGTCTTTCTTT.

As for this clonotype: Since no conserved phenylalanine or tryptophan closes the CDR3, a read error is the likely cause. The CDR3: CTSSDPGLAEGYEQYS. CDR3 bases: TGTACCAGCAGCGATCCGGGACTAGCGGAGGGCTACGAGCAGTACTCC. The chain employs TRBV5-4 and TRBJ2-7; 11 nucleotides align to TRBD2. Germline CDR1 SGHNT, CDR2 YYREEE (reference sequence). This CDR3 is 16 amino acids long.

This clonotype appeared a few times. The CDR3 DNA reads TGTGCCGGCAACTTAAGTAGGACTAGCAGTACAGATACGCAGTATTTT. As protein: CAGNLSRTSSTDTQYF. The chain recombines TRBV11-2 with TRBJ2-3; 8 bases match TRBD2. V trimming: 11 bases; J trimming: 3 bases; junction bases outside the gene matches: 16. Germline V gene data show CDR1 as SGHAT and CDR2 as FQNNGV. CDR3 length equals 16 residues.

CDR3 amino acids: CANKQGNGNTIYF. CDR3 nucleotide sequence: TGTGCCAACAAACAGGGGAATGGAAACACCATATATTTT. This chain joins TRBV6-5 and TRBJ1-3, with 7 bases that match TRBD1. Germline V lookup: CDR1 MNHEY, CDR2 SVGAGI. V lost 10 bases to trimming and J lost 3 bases; unmatched junction nucleotides: 6. The CDR3 spans 13 residues.